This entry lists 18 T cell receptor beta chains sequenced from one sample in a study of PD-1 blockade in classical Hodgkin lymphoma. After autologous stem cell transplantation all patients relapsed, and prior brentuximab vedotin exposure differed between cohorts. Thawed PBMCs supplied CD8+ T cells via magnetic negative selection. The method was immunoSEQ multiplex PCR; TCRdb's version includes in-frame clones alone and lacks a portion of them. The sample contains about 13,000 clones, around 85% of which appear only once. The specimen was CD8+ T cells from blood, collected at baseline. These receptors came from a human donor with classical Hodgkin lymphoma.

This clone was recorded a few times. CDR3 sequence reads: CASSRLAGGAETQYF. The CDR3 DNA follows: TGTGCCAGCAGTCGACTAGCGGGGGGCGCCGAGACCCAGTACTTC. This chain links TRBV28 with TRBJ2-5; the match to TRBD2 covers 13 bases. J lost 5 bases, V lost 5 bases, and 5 bases had no gene match. The CDR3 is 15 residues long. Germline assignment: CDR1 MDHEN and CDR2 SYDVKM. The full variable domain, its missing parts supplied by reference TRBV28 and TRBJ2-5, is DVKVTQSSRYLVKRTGEKVFLECVQDMDHENMFWYRQDPGLGLRLIYFSYDVKMKEKGDIPEGYSVSREKKERFSLILESASTNQTSMYLCASSRLAGGAETQYFGPGTRLLVL.

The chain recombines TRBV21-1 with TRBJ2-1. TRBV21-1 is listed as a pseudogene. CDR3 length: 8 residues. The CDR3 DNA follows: TGTGCCAGCAGCAAGAAGTTCTTC. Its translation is CASSKKFF.

As DNA, the CDR3 is TGTGCCAGCAGCGGACAGGGGCTCTATGGCTACACCTTC. Protein product: CASSGQGLYGYTF. The rearrangement uses TRBV9 and TRBJ1-2; 8 bases align to TRBD1. This CDR3 comprises 13 residues. V was clipped by 3 bases and J by 4 bases; unmatched bases: 2. Germline lookup yields CDR1 SGDLS and CDR2 YYNGEE.

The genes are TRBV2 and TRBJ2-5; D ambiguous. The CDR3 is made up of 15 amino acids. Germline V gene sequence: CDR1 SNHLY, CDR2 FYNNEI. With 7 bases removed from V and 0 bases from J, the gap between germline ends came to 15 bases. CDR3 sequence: CASKRSSLNQETQYF. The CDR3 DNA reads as TGTGCCAGCAAAAGATCGTCGTTGAACCAAGAGACCCAGTACTTC.

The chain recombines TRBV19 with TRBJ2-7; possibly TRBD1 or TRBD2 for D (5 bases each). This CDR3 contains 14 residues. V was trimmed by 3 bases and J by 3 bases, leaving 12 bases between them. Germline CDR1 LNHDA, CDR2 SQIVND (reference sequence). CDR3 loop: CASSIPGRLYEQYF. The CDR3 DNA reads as TGTGCCAGTAGTATCCCGGGACGGCTCTACGAGCAGTACTTC.

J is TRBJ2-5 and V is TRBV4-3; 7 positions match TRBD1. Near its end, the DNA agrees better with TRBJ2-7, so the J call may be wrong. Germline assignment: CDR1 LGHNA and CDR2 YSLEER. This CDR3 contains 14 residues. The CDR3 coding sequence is TGCGCCAGCAGCCAAGGGACAGGTTCGGACGAGCAGTACTTC. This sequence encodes CASSQGTGSDEQYF.

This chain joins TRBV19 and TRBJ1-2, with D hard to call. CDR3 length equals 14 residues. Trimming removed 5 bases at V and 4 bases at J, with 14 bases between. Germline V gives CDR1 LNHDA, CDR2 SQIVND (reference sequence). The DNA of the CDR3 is TGTGCCAGTAGTCAAGAGCTACAAGGCTATGGCTACACCTTC. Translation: CASSQELQGYGYTF.

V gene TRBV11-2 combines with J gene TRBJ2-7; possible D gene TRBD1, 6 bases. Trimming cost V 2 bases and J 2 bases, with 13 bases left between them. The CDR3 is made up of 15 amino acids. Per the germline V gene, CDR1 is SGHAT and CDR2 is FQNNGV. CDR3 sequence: CASSLLRTATYEQYF. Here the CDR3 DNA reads TGTGCCAGCAGCTTACTTAGGACAGCAACCTACGAGCAGTACTTC.

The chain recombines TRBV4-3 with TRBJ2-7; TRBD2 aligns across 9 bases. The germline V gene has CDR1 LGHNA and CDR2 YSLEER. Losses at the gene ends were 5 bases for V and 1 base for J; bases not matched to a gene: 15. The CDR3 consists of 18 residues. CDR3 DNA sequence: TGCGCCAGCAGCGAAGGTTTAGCGGGGGCCCTACCATCCTACGAGCAGTACTTC. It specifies CASSEGLAGALPSYEQYF.

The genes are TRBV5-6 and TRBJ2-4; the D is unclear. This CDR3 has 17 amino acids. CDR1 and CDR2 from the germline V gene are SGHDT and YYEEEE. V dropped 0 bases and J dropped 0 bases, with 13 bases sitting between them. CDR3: CASSLAADTVAKNIQYF. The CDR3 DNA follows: TGTGCCAGCAGCTTGGCCGCTGACACTGTAGCCAAAAACATTCAGTACTTC.

The CDR3 nucleotides are TGCGCCAGCAGCCAAGCATTCGGTTCCTCGGTCTACGAGCAGTACTTC. Residues: CASSQAFGSSVYEQYF. The gene calls are TRBV4-1 and TRBJ2-7; D gene unclear. The V and J ends lost 1 base and 3 bases respectively, with 16 bases between them. Germline V gives CDR1 MGHRA, CDR2 YSYEKL. The CDR3 extends over 16 amino acids.

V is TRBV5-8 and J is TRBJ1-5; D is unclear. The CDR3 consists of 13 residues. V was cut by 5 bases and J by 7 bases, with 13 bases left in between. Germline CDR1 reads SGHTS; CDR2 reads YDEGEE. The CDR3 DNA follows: TGTGCCAGCAGGCGGTATGAGGACCAGCCCCAGCATTTT. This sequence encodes CASRRYEDQPQHF.

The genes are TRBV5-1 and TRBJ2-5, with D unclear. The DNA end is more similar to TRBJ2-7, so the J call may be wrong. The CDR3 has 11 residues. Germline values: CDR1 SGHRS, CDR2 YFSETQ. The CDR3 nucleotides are TGCGCCAGCAGCTTGGGATACGAGCAGTACTTC. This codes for CASSLGYEQYF.

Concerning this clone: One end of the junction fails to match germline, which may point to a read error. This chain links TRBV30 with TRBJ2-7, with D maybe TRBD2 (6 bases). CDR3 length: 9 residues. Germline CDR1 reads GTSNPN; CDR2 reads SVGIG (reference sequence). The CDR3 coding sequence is TGTGCCTCCGGAGGGTCGCCGCGCTTC. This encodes CASGGSPRF.

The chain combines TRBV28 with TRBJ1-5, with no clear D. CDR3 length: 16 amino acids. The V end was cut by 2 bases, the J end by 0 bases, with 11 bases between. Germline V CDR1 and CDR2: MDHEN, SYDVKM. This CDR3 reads CASSLRPAYSNQPQHF. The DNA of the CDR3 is TGTGCCAGCAGTTTAAGGCCAGCTTATAGCAATCAGCCCCAGCATTTT.

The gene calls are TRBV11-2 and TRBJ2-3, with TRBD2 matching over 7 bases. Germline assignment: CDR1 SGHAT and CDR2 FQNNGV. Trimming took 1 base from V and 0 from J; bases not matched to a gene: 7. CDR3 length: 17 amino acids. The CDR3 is CASSLGGAGDSTDTQYF. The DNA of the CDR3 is TGTGCCAGCAGCTTAGGGGGCGCGGGGGATAGCACAGATACGCAGTATTTT.

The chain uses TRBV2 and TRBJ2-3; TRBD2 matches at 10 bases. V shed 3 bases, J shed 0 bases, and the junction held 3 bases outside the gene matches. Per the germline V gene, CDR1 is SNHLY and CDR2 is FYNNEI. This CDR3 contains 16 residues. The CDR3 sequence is CASSDTSGTSTDTQYF. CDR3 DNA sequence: TGTGCCAGCAGTGACACTAGCGGGACTAGCACAGATACGCAGTATTTT.

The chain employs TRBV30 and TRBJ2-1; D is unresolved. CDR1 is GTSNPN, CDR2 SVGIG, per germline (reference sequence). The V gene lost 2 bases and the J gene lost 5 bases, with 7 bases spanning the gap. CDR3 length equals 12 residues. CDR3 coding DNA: TGTGCCTGGAGTCCACTGGACAATGAGCAGTTCTTC. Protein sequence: CAWSPLDNEQFF.